A selection of T cell receptor beta chains follows, all from one sample in a study of T cells after yellow fever vaccination. MiXCR, applied by TCRdb to the 5' RACE reads, yields one record per CDR3 protein. The sample has more than 200,000 distinct CDR3 sequences, roughly 4% seen once. This specimen consisted of PBMCs, obtained 15 days after the yellow fever booster vaccination. These receptors were taken from a young man who received the YFV17D yellow fever vaccine. CDR3s include the opening cysteine and the closing phenylalanine or tryptophan. A D gene is named only where the DNA matches it firmly. Rows give clone size only sometimes, using once, few, many, or a class for an expanded clone.

TRBV4-1	many	.	TRBJ1-2	TGCGCCAGCAGCCAAGATCGGTCAGGGGTCTTTGGATATGGCTACACCTTC	CASSQDRSGVFGYGYTF
TRBV7-2	few	TRBD1	TRBJ1-2	TGTGCCAGCAGCTTAGCAGGGGGCTATAGTAGTAACTATGGCTACACCTTC	CASSLAGGYSSNYGYTF
TRBV7-2	many	TRBD2	TRBJ2-5	TGTGCCAGCAGCCCCGGGGGGACCCGAGAGACCCAGTACTTC	CASSPGGTRETQYF
TRBV5-1	many	.	TRBJ1-2	TGCGCCAGCAGAGGTTCCCAGACGGATGGCTACACCTTC	CASRGSQTDGYTF
TRBV6-5	many	.	TRBJ1-6	TGTGCCAGCAGCCGAGCGGGCGGTCTTAATTCACCCCTCCACTTT	CASSRAGGLNSPLHF
TRBV19	many	TRBD2	TRBJ2-7	TGTGCCAGTACCCCGAGCAGGGAGGGCGAGCAGTACTTC	CASTPSREGEQYF
TRBV12-3/TRBV12-4	many	TRBD2	TRBJ2-1	TGTGCCAGCAGTTGGACTAGCGGGGGGGCGTACAATGAGCAGTTCTTC	CASSWTSGGAYNEQFF
TRBV9	many	.	TRBJ2-3	TGTGCCAGCAGCGCGTCATCGGGGATGGGGGCAGATACGCAGTATTTT	CASSASSGMGADTQYF
TRBV5-1	many	.	TRBJ2-3	TGCGCCAGCAGCTTCTTAGGGCGGGGACTCACAGATACGCAGTATTTT	CASSFLGRGLTDTQYF
TRBV9	few	.	TRBJ1-5	TGTGCCAGCAGCGTAGAGAACGGGGAGGGCAATCAGCCCCAGCATTTT	CASSVENGEGNQPQHF
TRBV5-1	many	.	TRBJ1-3	TGCGCCAGCAGCTTGGACCCCCCAGATGCAGGAAACACCATATATTTT	CASSLDPPDAGNTIYF
TRBV2	.	TRBD1	TRBJ1-2	TGTGCCAGCAGCCACCAAGGGGGGACAGGTTTTTATGGCTACACCTTC	CASSHQGGTGFYGYTF
TRBV7-2	many	TRBD2	TRBJ2-3	TGTGCCAGCAGCTTAGGCGGTAGCGGGGTAACAGATACGCAGTATTTT	CASSLGGSGVTDTQYF
TRBV7-2	many	TRBD1	TRBJ2-5	TGTGCCAGCTCTCAGGCAGGGGGCGCCGAGACCCAGTACTTC	CASSQAGGAETQYF
TRBV18	many	TRBD1	TRBJ2-6	TGTGCCAGCTCACCAGCAGGGGGACAGGGGTCTCCCGGGGCCAACGTCCTGACTTTC	CASSPAGGQGSPGANVLTF
TRBV20-1	many	TRBD1	TRBJ2-7	TGCAGTGCTAGAACAGGGGGCTTCCCCTCCTACGAGCAGTACTTC	CSARTGGFPSYEQYF
TRBV29-1	many	TRBD1	TRBJ2-5	TGCAGCGGGGACAGGGAGGAAGAGACCCAGTACTTC	CSGDREEETQYF
TRBV7-9	many	TRBD1	TRBJ2-1	TGTGCCAGCAGCTCGGGACAGGGGGTTCACAATGAGCAGTTCTTC	CASSSGQGVHNEQFF
TRBV3-1	many	.	TRBJ1-3	TGTGCCAGCAGCCAAGCAGCGACGGGCTCTGGAAACACCATATATTTT	CASSQAATGSGNTIYF
TRBV20-1	few	TRBD1	TRBJ1-2	TGCAGTGCTCTACGCCCCGAGACAGGGATACATGGCTACACCTTC	CSALRPETGIHGYTF
TRBV6-5	many	.	TRBJ2-7	TGTGCCAGCAGTTACTCGGGCCGCAGCTCCTACGAGCAGTACTTC	CASSYSGRSSYEQYF
TRBV6-6	many	.	TRBJ1-1	TGTGCCAGCACCCCGGACCTTAATCTTGCTTTCTTT	CASTPDLNLAFF
TRBV5-6	many	.	TRBJ2-7	TGTGCCAGCAGCGGGAAGGACTACTCCTACGAGCAGTACTTC	CASSGKDYSYEQYF
TRBV4-2	many	.	TRBJ2-1	TGTGCCAGCAGCCAAAATCAGGTGCTTCTCGGCTCCTACAATGAGCAGTTCTTC	CASSQNQVLLGSYNEQFF
TRBV20-1	many	TRBD1	TRBJ2-6	TGCAGTGCTCCACAATTAAGACAGGGTGCTGGGGCCAACGTCCTGACTTTC	CSAPQLRQGAGANVLTF
TRBV27	many	TRBD2	TRBJ2-5	TGTGCCAGCAGTATGTCTGGGAGCGGGGGTGGCGTAGAGACCCAGTACTTC	CASSMSGSGGGVETQYF
TRBV5-1	many	TRBD1	TRBJ1-3	TGCGCCAGCAGCCTGAGACCTGCCGGACAGGTCGATTCTGGAAACACCATATATTTT	CASSLRPAGQVDSGNTIYF
TRBV20-1	many	.	TRBJ1-4	TGCAGTGCTATCCCGGGGACTAATGAAAAACTGTTTTTT	CSAIPGTNEKLFF
TRBV7-8	many	TRBD1	TRBJ1-5	TGTGCCAGCAGCCGGACAGGGTCATATAGCAATCAGCCCCAGCATTTT	CASSRTGSYSNQPQHF
TRBV7-9	many	.	TRBJ1-5	TGTGCCAGCAGCTTAGCGGCCAATCAGCCCCAGCATTTT	CASSLAANQPQHF
TRBV5-1	many	TRBD1	TRBJ2-6	TGCGCCAGCAGCCCTGGGACAGCCTCTGGGGCCAACGTCCTGACTTTC	CASSPGTASGANVLTF
TRBV12-3/TRBV12-4	many	.	TRBJ1-5	TGTGCCAGCAGTTTAGGGGACACCAATCAGCCCCAGCATTTT	CASSLGDTNQPQHF